The sequence of this T cell receptor (beta chain) was determined in a study of shared clonotypes between healthy human individuals. Sequencing was performed with immunoSEQ multiplex PCR; in TCRdb, only in-frame clones are kept and a portion is missing. This table has 2 million to 2.5 million clones, approximately 96% appearing once. Germline V gene sequence: CDR1 MNHEY, CDR2 SVGAGI. V dropped 5 bases and J dropped 7; count of bases not matched to a gene: 11. CDR3 size: 14 residues. The TCR originated in a man between 18 and 35 years old in good health. V usage is TRBV6-5 and J usage is TRBJ2-7; 7 nucleotides align to TRBD1. Sequenced: naive CD4+ T cells sorted from blood. As to subset: CD45RA+ positively selected. DNA of the CDR3: TGTGCCAGCAGTCCCGACAGGGTGGCTGGGGAGCAGTACTTC. It specifies CASSPDRVAGEQYF.